What follows are 19 T cell receptor beta chains derived from one specimen sequenced in a study of T-cell reconstitution after alpha-beta-depleted transplantation in children. As it was prepared, the TCRbeta library received unique molecular identifiers. TCRdb analysed the PCR reads with MiXCR anew, one entry per CDR3 protein. The profile shows about 500,000 distinct CDR3 sequences, 30% to 35% of them singletons. The source was PBMCs from the stem cell graft donor, collected from the stem cell graft. The receptor source for this set is a human donor who donated a stem cell graft to a child with aplastic anemia.

A few counts support this clonotype. V usage is TRBV29-1 and J usage is TRBJ2-3; the D gene is possibly TRBD2 (6 bases). The CDR3 sequence is 13 residues long. V shed 4 bases and J shed 0 bases, with 8 bases lying between them. The germline V gene has CDR1 SQVTM and CDR2 ANQGSEA. CDR3 nucleotide sequence: TGCAGCGTTGCCAGCGGGAGCACAGATACGCAGTATTTT. Protein sequence: CSVASGSTDTQYF.

This chain links TRBV5-1 with TRBJ1-2; D might be TRBD1 (6 bases). Trimming took off 4 bases at V and 5 bases at J, with 18 bases between the two ends. Germline-derived CDR1 and CDR2 are SGHRS and YFSETQ. The CDR3 extends over 15 amino acids. CDR3 sequence: CASSPLQGNSYGYTF. The CDR3 coding sequence is TGCGCCAGCAGCCCACTACAGGGAAATTCATATGGCTACACCTTC.

This clonotype was seen a handful of times. The chain is built from TRBV7-2 and TRBJ2-1; 7 nucleotides agree with TRBD2. This CDR3 region has 16 residues. V gave up 1 base and J gave up 3 bases; unmatched junction bases: 6. From germline, CDR1 is SGHTA and CDR2 FQGNSA. For the CDR3, the DNA is TGTGCCAGCAGCTTAGGACTAGCTGCCTACTACAATGAGCAGTTCTTC. This sequence encodes CASSLGLAAYYNEQFF.

This clonotype showed up just a few times. The chain carries TRBV7-2 and TRBJ2-5, with D perhaps TRBD2 (5 bases). Per germline, CDR1 SGHTA and CDR2 FQGNSA. V shed 4 bases and J shed 3 bases, with 15 bases lying between them. This CDR3 region has 15 residues. Written as DNA, the CDR3 is TGTGCCAGCAGCTCCACCCCTAGCAGAAAAGAGACCCAGTACTTC. As protein: CASSSTPSRKETQYF.

The chain combines TRBV27 with TRBJ2-1, with 9 nucleotides matching TRBD2. The V segment lost 5 bases and the J segment 8 bases; nucleotides outside the gene matches: 13. The CDR3 is made up of 16 amino acids. Germline CDR1 is MNHEY and CDR2 is SMNVEV (reference sequence). The CDR3 DNA follows: TGTGCCAGCAGTCCTGAGTTGGGACTAGCTGACTATGAGCAGTTCTTC. As protein: CASSPELGLADYEQFF.

V is TRBV7-8 and J is TRBJ2-4; no reliable D call. Germline-derived CDR1 and CDR2 are SGHVS and FQNEAQ. V was shortened by 3 bases and J by 6 bases, with 12 bases between the two germline ends. There are 14 residues in the CDR3. The CDR3 nucleotides are TGTGCCAGCAGCTTTGGAGTTTCCAGAAACATTCAGTACTTC. As protein: CASSFGVSRNIQYF.

The J gene is TRBJ2-1, the V gene TRBV6-2 or TRBV6-3; TRBD2 agrees at 7 bases. Unmatched junction bases numbered 14, after V lost 6 bases and J lost 6 bases. Germline V gene sequence: CDR1 MNHEY, CDR2 SVGEGT. The length of the CDR3 is 16 residues. The CDR3 nucleotides read TGTGCCAGCAGAGCAAGGGTTGCGGGAGTGAGCAATGAGCAGTTCTTC. Protein sequence: CASRARVAGVSNEQFF.

CDR3 sequence reads: CASRGSGGPYGYTF. DNA for the CDR3: TGTGCCAGCAGAGGGTCAGGGGGACCCTATGGCTACACCTTC. This chain connects TRBV27 to TRBJ1-2; TRBD1 agrees at 7 bases. CDR1 and CDR2 (germline): MNHEY, SMNVEV (reference sequence). V dropped 6 bases and J dropped 4; count of bases not matched to a gene: 8. The CDR3 sequence is 14 residues long.

The chain employs TRBV27 and TRBJ1-1; D gene unclear. Germline assignment: CDR1 MNHEY and CDR2 SMNVEV (reference sequence). The V end was cut by 9 bases, the J end by 7 bases, with 15 bases between. This CDR3 comprises 12 residues. As DNA, the CDR3 is TGTGCCAGTTCCCAGTCGTTTGGTGAAGCTTTCTTT. It is translated as CASSQSFGEAFF.

The chain is built from TRBV12-3 or TRBV12-4 and TRBJ2-7, with 10 bases aligning to TRBD1. The CDR3 contains 13 residues. Trimming removed 4 bases from V and 3 bases from J; junction bases left unmatched: 0. CDR3 bases: TGTGCCAGCAGTTGGACAGGGGGCTACGAGCAGTACGTC. This translates into CASSWTGGYEQYV.

In its sample, this clonotype was seen a few times. The chain recombines TRBV4-3 with TRBJ1-1; D not certain. CDR3 length equals 15 residues. The V end was cut by 0 bases, the J end by 1 base, with 9 bases between. Germline V gene sequence: CDR1 LGHNA, CDR2 YSLEER. CDR3: CASSQDSGSNTEAFF. CDR3 nucleotide sequence: TGCGCCAGCAGCCAAGATTCAGGTTCGAACACTGAAGCTTTCTTT.

This clonotype appeared once. The chain uses TRBV28 and TRBJ1-2; weak D call: TRBD1 (5 bases). The V gene's germline CDR1 is MDHEN and CDR2 SYDVKM. Trimming removed 1 base at V and 2 bases at J, with 11 bases between. This CDR3 contains 15 residues. CDR3 region: CASSLYGTVNYGYTF. The DNA for the CDR3 is TGTGCCAGCAGTTTATATGGGACGGTGAACTATGGCTACACCTTC.

This clonotype has just a few counts. V usage is TRBV20-1 and J usage is TRBJ1-1; tentative D call: TRBD1 (6 bases). CDR1 and CDR2 (germline): DFQATT, SNEGSKA (reference sequence). This CDR3 region has 14 residues. V lost 5 bases, J lost 2 bases, and 15 bases lay in between. DNA for the CDR3: TGCAGTGCTTACCGGGGACACCTCAACACTGAAGCTTTCTTT. Encoded protein: CSAYRGHLNTEAFF.

This clonotype has only a few counts. The chain is built from TRBV9 and TRBJ2-3, with 8 bases that match TRBD1. Germline lookup yields CDR1 SGDLS and CDR2 YYNGEE. Unmatched junction bases numbered 4, after V lost 4 bases and J lost 3 bases. CDR3 size: 14 residues. DNA of the CDR3: TGTGCCAGCAGCACTCGACAGGGGACAGATACGCAGTATTTT. This sequence encodes CASSTRQGTDTQYF.

In this sample, this clonotype turned up a few times. The chain employs TRBV7-2 and TRBJ2-1; D may be TRBD1 (6 bases). Germline lookup yields CDR1 SGHTA and CDR2 FQGNSA. The V end was cut by 2 bases, the J end by 10 bases, with 21 bases between. This CDR3 is built from 16 residues. The CDR3 nucleotides read TGTGCCAGCAGCTTATGGGAACAGGGTCTGGGTGGCGAGCAGTTCTTC. As protein: CASSLWEQGLGGEQFF.

This chain links TRBV19 with TRBJ2-1; D perhaps matches TRBD2 (6 bases). CDR3 length: 15 amino acids. Trimming took 3 bases from V and 0 from J, leaving 9 bases between them. CDR1 is LNHDA and CDR2 is SQIVND in the germline V gene (reference sequence). For the CDR3, the DNA is TGTGCCAGTAGTATTGGCGGGACCTCCTACAATGAGCAGTTCTTC. This codes for CASSIGGTSYNEQFF.

This clonotype showed up just a few times. The V and J genes are TRBV29-1 and TRBJ2-3, with 12 bases identical to TRBD2. Germline V gene sequence: CDR1 SQVTM, CDR2 ANQGSEA. This CDR3 has 18 residues. Trimming at V came to 6 bases and at J to 4 bases, leaving 17 bases not matched to a gene. For the CDR3, the DNA is TGCAGCGTGGGTAGACTAGCGGGGGCTCGAAGATCGCCAGATACGCAGTATTTT. Translating it yields CSVGRLAGARRSPDTQYF.

On this clonotype: This could be a read error, since a much larger clone is one nucleotide away. CDR3 residues: CASSFDRGSYNQQFF. The CDR3, as DNA: TGTGCCAGCAGCTTCGACAGGGGCTCCTACAATCAGCAGTTCTTC. The rearrangement joins TRBV7-2 to TRBJ2-1; 8 nucleotides agree with TRBD1. Germline V gene data show CDR1 as SGHTA and CDR2 as FQGNSA. CDR3 length equals 15 residues.

This clonotype was recorded a few times. The J gene is TRBJ1-2, the V gene TRBV20-1, with D unresolved. This CDR3 has 13 amino acids. Germline V gene sequence: CDR1 DFQATT, CDR2 SNEGSKA (reference sequence). Trimming removed 3 bases from V and 0 bases from J, with 8 bases in between. The chain's CDR3 is CSARRKSNYGYTF. The CDR3, as DNA: TGCAGTGCTAGGAGGAAATCTAACTATGGCTACACCTTC.